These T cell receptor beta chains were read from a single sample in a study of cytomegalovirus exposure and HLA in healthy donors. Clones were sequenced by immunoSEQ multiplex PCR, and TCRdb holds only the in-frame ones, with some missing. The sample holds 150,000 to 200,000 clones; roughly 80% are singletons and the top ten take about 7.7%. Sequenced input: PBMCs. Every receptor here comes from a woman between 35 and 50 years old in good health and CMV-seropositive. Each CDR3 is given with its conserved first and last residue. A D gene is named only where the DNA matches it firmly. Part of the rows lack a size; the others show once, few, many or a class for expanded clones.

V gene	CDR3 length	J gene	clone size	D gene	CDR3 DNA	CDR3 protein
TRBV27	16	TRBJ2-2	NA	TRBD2	TGTGCCAGCAGTTCTAGCGGGAGGGTCCTCACCGGGGAGCTGTTTTTT	CASSSSGRVLTGELFF
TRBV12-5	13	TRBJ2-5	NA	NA	TGTGCTAGTGGTCGGGACACGGAGGAGACCCAGTACTTC	CASGRDTEETQYF
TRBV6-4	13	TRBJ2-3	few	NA	TGTGCCAGCAGCGAGAGGGCAATGGATACGCAGTATTTT	CASSERAMDTQYF
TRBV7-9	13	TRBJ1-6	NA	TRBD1	TGTGCCAGCAGCTCGACAGGGATTTCACCCCTCCACTTT	CASSSTGISPLHF
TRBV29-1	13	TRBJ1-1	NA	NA	TGCAGCGTTGAACGGGGAATGAACACTGAAGCTTTCTTT	CSVERGMNTEAFF
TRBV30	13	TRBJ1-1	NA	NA	TGTGCCTGGAGTGTAGCAATCAACACTGAAGCTTTCTTT	CAWSVAINTEAFF
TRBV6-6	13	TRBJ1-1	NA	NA	TGTGCCAGCAGTATAAGCGGGGGTACTGAAGCTTTCTTT	CASSISGGTEAFF
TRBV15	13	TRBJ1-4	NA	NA	TGTGCCACCAGCAGAGCCATGAATGAAAAACTGTTTTTT	CATSRAMNEKLFF
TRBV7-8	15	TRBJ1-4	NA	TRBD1	TGTGCCAGCTCCTCAAACAGGGGGAAAAGTGAAAAACTGTTTTTT	CASSSNRGKSEKLFF
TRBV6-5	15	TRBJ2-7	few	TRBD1	TGTGCCAGCAGTTACCGCGGGACAGGGGGCTACGAGCAGTACTTC	CASSYRGTGGYEQYF
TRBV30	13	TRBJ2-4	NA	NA	TGTGCCTGGAGTATCGGACTGGAAAACATTCAGTACTTC	CAWSIGLENIQYF
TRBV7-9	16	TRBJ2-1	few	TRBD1	TGTGCCAGCAGCTACAAATACAGGGGGGCAGGGAATGAGCAGTTCTTC	CASSYKYRGAGNEQFF
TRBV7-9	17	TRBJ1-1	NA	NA	TGTTCCAGCAGCTTAAAATTTGTGGTCGGGGGGCCCACTGAAGCTTTCTTT	CSSSLKFVVGGPTEAFF
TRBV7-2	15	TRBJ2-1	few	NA	TGTGCCAGCAGTCCTGACTTTAGCTCCTACAATGAGCAGTTCTTC	CASSPDFSSYNEQFF
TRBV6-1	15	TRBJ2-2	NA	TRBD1	TGTGCCAGCAGTACCCGGGACAGGGGGGCCGGGGAGCTGTTTTTT	CASSTRDRGAGELFF
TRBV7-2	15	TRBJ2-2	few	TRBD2	TGTGCCAGCAGCTCACTGGGACTAGCGGGCCACCGCCTGTTTTTT	CASSSLGLAGHRLFF
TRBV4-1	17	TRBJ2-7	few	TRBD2	TGCGCCAGCAGCCAAGCGGCGGTGACTAGCAGCTCCTACGAGCAGTACTTC	CASSQAAVTSSSYEQYF
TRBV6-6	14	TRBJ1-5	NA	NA	TGTGCCAGCAGTTATTCCTCCCGGGGTCAGCCCCAGCATTTT	CASSYSSRGQPQHF
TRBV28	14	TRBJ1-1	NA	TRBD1	TGTGCCAGCACCAGGGACAGTCTGAACACTGAAGCTTTCTTT	CASTRDSLNTEAFF
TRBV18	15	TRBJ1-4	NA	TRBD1	TGTGCCAGCTCACCGAGAAGGGACAGGGATGAAAAACTGTTTTTT	CASSPRRDRDEKLFF
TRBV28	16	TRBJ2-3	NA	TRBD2	TGTGCCAGCAGTTCAGGACTAGCGGGATCCACAGATACGCAGTATTTT	CASSSGLAGSTDTQYF
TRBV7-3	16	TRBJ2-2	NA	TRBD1	TGTGCCAGCAGTCCAGAGGTCGGACAGGGGGCCGGGGAGCTGTTTTTT	CASSPEVGQGAGELFF
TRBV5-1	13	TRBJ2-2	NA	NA	TGCGCCAGCAGCTCGGACTTCACCGGGGAGCTGTTTTTT	CASSSDFTGELFF
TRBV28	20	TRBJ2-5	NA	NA	TGTGCCAGCAGTCCAACAGGGTCCATCCATCCCAGCGCCCTGGGGGAGACCCAGTACTTC	CASSPTGSIHPSALGETQYF
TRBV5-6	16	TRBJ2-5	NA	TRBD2	TGTGCCAGCAGCTTGGCCGTAGCGGGGGCGGGGGAGACCCAGTACTTC	CASSLAVAGAGETQYF
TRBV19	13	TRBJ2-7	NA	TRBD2	TGTGCCATAGAAGGGAGGGGCTCCTACGAGCAGTACTTC	CAIEGRGSYEQYF
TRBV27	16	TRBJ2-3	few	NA	TGTGCCAGCAGTACCACGGGGTCCCTCCAGTTGGATACGCAGTATTTT	CASSTTGSLQLDTQYF
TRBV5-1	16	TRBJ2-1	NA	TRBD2	TGCGCCAGCAGCCTCGCTAGCGGGAGGGAGAACAATGAGCAGTTCTTC	CASSLASGRENNEQFF
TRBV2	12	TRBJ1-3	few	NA	TGTGCCAGCAAGGGGTTGAGAAACACCATATATTTT	CASKGLRNTIYF
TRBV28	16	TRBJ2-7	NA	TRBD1	TGTGCCAGCAGTTTATTTGGACGGGACAGGGGTGGCGAGCAGTACTTC	CASSLFGRDRGGEQYF
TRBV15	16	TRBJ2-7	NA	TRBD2	TGTGCCACCAGCAGCCGCCTAGCGGGAGATACCTACGAGCAGTACTTC	CATSSRLAGDTYEQYF
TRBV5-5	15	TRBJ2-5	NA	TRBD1	TGTGCCAGCAGCCCTGGGGGGACAGGGGAAGAGACCCAGTACTTC	CASSPGGTGEETQYF
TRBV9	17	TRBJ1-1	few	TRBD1	TGTGCCAGCAGCGTCGACCCGCGGACAGGGGGGGGGACTGAAGCTTTCTTT	CASSVDPRTGGGTEAFF
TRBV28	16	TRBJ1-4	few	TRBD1	TGTGCCAGCAGTGATCCGGGACAGGGCCTTAATGAAAAACTGTTTTTT	CASSDPGQGLNEKLFF
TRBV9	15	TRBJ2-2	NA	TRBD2	TGTGCCAGCAGCGTAGCTAGCGGGAACACCGGGGAGCTGTTTTTT	CASSVASGNTGELFF
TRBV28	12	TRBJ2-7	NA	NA	TGTGCCAGCTTGGCGGACTCCTACGAGCAGTACTTC	CASLADSYEQYF
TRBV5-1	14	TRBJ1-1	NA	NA	TGCGCCAGCAGCTTGGTTGTCAGGAACACTGAAGCTTTCTTT	CASSLVVRNTEAFF
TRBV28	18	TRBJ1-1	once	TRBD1	TGTGCCAGCAGTCCGTCGGGACAGGGGGCGTTATGGGGCACTGAAGCTTTCTTT	CASSPSGQGALWGTEAFF
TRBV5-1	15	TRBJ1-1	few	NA	TGCGCCAGCAGCTTCGAAACAGGGATGAACACTGAAGCTTTCTTT	CASSFETGMNTEAFF
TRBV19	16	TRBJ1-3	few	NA	TGTGCCAGTAGTATACGGCGCGGGAGCTCTGGAAACACCATATATTTT	CASSIRRGSSGNTIYF
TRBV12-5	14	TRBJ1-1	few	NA	TGTGCTAGTGGCGCAGGGCCATTGGGCACTGAAGCTTTCTTT	CASGAGPLGTEAFF
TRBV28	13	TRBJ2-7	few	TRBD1	TGTGCCAGCCGGGACAGGAGCTCCTACGAGCAGTACTTC	CASRDRSSYEQYF
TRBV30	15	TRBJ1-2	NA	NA	TGTGCCTGGAGTCTCGGGAGGTCGGATAACTATGGCTACACCTTC	CAWSLGRSDNYGYTF
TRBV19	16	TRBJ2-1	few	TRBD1	TGTGCCAGTAGTTCGGCAGGGGGCTTCTCCTACAATGAGCAGTTCTTC	CASSSAGGFSYNEQFF
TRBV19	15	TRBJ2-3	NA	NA	TGTGCCAGTAGTAATGCTGCGGGACGCCCAGATACGCAGTATTTT	CASSNAAGRPDTQYF
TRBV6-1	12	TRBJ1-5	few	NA	TGTGCCAGCAGTGGAACAAATCAGCCCCAGCATTTT	CASSGTNQPQHF
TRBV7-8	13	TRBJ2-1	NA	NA	TGTGCCAGCAGCTTAGGGGGCGGCTTTGAGCAGTTCTTC	CASSLGGGFEQFF
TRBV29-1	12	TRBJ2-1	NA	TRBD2	TGCAGCGTTACGCTAGCGGGCTATGAGCAGTTCTTC	CSVTLAGYEQFF
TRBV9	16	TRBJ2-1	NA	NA	TGTGCCAGCAGCGTAGGGTCTAGCGTTTCCTACAATGAGCAGTTCTTC	CASSVGSSVSYNEQFF
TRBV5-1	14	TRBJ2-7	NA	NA	TGCGCCAGCAGCAACCCCTCGGGGTCCTACGAGCAGTACTTC	CASSNPSGSYEQYF
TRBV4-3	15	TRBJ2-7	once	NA	TGCGCCAGCAGCCAAGATCGTCAGGCGTCCTACGAGCAGTACTTC	CASSQDRQASYEQYF
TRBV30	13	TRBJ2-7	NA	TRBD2	TGTGCCTGGAACCCGCGGGAGGTCAACGAGCAGTACTTC	CAWNPREVNEQYF